This T cell receptor (beta chain) is from a study of long-term antiretroviral therapy in people with HIV. Study outcomes and limitations: Repertoires from HIV showed CDR3 length ranges narrower than those of controls. Older ART regimens may have been in use when blood was drawn between the mid-2000s and the late 2010s. The clones with expansion before ART were dominant in the repertoire at all time points.

A v3.0 immunoSEQ assay was performed at survey level. Samples were sequenced targeting about 40,000-50,000 T-cell genomes each. Sequencing used immunoSEQ multiplex PCR; TCRdb keeps in-frame clones, though not all of them. The sample yields over 20,000 clones, over 75% seen once. With regard to this clone: Its matching antigen is unknown.

The sequencing used unsorted PBMCs, collected 0.6 years after starting antiretroviral therapy. This clonotype was sampled from a man between 60 and 75 years old with HIV.

The CDR3: CASSDVDRVYGYTF. As DNA, the CDR3 is TGTGCCAGCAGTGACGTGGACAGGGTGTATGGCTACACCTTC. The V call is TRBV6-4, the J call TRBJ1-2, with 8 nucleotides matching TRBD1. The V gene's germline CDR1 is MRHNA and CDR2 SNTAGT. CDR3 length: 14 amino acids. V lost 2 bases and J lost 5; bases outside the gene matches: 4.